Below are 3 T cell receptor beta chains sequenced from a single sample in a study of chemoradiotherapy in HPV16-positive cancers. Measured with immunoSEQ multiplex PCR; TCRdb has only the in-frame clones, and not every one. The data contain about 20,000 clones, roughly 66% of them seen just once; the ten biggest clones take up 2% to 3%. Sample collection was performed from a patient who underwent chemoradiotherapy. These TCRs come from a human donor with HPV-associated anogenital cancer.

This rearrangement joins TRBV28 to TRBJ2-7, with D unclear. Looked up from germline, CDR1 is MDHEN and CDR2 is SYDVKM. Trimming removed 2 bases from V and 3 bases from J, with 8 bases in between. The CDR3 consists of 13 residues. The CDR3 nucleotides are TGTGCCAGCAGTTTAGGCCGTTTCTACGAGCAGTACTTC. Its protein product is CASSLGRFYEQYF.

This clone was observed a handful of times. The CDR3 DNA reads TGTGCCAGCAGCTTTTTCGGCACTAGGAACACTGAAGCTTTCTTT. Its protein is CASSFFGTRNTEAFF. The rearrangement links TRBV7-9 to TRBJ1-1; D not resolved. Per the germline V gene, CDR1 is SEHNR and CDR2 is FQNEAQ (reference sequence). Trimming took 3 bases from V and 1 from J, leaving 12 bases between them. The CDR3 is 15 residues long.

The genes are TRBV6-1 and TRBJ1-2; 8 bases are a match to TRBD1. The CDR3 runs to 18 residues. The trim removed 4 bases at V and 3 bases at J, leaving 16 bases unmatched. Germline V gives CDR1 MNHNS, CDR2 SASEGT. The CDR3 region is CASSGELADREVYYGYTF. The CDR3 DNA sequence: TGTGCCAGCAGTGGGGAGCTTGCGGACAGGGAGGTCTACTATGGCTACACCTTC.